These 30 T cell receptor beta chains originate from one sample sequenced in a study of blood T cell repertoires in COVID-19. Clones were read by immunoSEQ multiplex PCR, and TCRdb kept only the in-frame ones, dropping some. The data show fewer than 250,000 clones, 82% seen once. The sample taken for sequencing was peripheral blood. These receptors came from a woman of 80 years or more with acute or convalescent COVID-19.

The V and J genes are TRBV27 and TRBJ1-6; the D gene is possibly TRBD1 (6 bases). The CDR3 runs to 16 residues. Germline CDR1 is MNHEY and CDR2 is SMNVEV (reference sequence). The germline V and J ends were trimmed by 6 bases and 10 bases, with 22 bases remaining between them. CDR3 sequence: CASSPRGLLIESPLHF. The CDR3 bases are TGTGCCAGCAGCCCCAGGGGATTGCTTATCGAATCACCCCTCCACTTT.

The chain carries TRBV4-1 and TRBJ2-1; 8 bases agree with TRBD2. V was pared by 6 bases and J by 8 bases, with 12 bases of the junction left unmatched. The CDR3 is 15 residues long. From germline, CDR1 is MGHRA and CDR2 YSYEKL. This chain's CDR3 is CASSPSGGSQHEQFF. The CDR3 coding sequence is TGCGCCAGCAGTCCCAGCGGGGGCTCACAGCATGAGCAGTTCTTC.

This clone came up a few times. CDR3 sequence (DNA): TGTGCCAGCAGCTCCCGGCTAGCGGGGGGGCGGACCACCGGGGAGCTGTTTTTT. As protein: CASSSRLAGGRTTGELFF. The chain recombines TRBV21-1 with TRBJ2-2; TRBD2 reflects the table's D call only, with no check against the DNA. TRBV21-1 is an annotated pseudogene. The CDR3 has 18 residues.

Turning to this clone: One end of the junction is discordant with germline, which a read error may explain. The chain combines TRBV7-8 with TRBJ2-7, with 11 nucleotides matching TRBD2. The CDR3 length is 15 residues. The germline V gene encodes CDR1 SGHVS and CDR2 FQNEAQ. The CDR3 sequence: CASSLAGGPSYEQYF. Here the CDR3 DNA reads TGTGCCAGCAGCCTAGCGGGAGGTCCCTCCTACGAGCAGTACTTC.

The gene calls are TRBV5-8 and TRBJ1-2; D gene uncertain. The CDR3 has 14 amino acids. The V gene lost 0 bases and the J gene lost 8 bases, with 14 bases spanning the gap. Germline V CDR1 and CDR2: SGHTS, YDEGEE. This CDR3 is CASSLGPLALGYTF. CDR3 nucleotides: TGTGCCAGCAGCTTGGGGCCCCTTGCCTTAGGCTACACCTTC.

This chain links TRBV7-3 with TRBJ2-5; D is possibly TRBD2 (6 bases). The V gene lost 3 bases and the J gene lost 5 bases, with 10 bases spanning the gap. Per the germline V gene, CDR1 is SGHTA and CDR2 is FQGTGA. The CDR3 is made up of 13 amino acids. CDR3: CASSFGGQETQYF. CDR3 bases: TGTGCCAGCAGCTTTGGAGGGCAGGAGACCCAGTACTTC. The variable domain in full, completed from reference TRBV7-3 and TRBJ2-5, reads GAGVSQTPSNKVTEKGKYVELRCDPISGHTALYWYRQSLGQGPEFLIYFQGTGAADDSGLPNDRFFAVRPEGSVSTLKIQRTERGDSAVYLCASSFGGQETQYFGPGTRLLVL.

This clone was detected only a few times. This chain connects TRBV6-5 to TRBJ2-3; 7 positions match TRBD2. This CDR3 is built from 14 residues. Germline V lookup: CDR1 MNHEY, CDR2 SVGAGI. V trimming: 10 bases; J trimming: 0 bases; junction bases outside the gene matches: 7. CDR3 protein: CANRAGSSTDTQYF. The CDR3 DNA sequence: TGTGCCAACCGAGCGGGGTCTAGCACAGATACGCAGTATTTT.

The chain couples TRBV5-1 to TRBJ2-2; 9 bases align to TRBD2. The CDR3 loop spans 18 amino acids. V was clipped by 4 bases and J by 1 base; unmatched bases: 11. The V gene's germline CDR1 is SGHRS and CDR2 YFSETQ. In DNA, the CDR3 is TGCGCCAGCAGCAATAAGACTAGCGGAAGAGGGAACACCGGGGAGCTGTTTTTT. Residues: CASSNKTSGRGNTGELFF.

CDR3 in amino acids: CASSLDQRAETQYF. CDR3 bases: TGCGCCAGCAGCTTGGATCAGCGGGCGGAGACCCAGTACTTC. The J gene is TRBJ2-5, the V gene TRBV5-1, with a tentative D call TRBD2 (6 bases). CDR1 SGHRS and CDR2 YFSETQ come from the germline V gene. CDR3 length: 14 residues. Trimming shortened V by 0 bases and J by 5 bases, and 11 bases separated the two germline ends.

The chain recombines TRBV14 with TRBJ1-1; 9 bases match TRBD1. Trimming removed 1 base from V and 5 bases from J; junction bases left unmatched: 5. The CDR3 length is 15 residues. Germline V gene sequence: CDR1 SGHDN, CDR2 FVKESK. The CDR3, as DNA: TGTGCCAGCAGCCAAGGGACAGGGGCGAGGACTGAAGCTTTCTTT. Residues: CASSQGTGARTEAFF.

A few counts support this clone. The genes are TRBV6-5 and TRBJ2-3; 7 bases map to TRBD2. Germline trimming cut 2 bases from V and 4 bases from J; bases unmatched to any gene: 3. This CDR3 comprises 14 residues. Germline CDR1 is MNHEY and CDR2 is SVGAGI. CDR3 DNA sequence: TGTGCCAGCAGTTACAGGGCGGGAGCAGATACGCAGTATTTT. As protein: CASSYRAGADTQYF.

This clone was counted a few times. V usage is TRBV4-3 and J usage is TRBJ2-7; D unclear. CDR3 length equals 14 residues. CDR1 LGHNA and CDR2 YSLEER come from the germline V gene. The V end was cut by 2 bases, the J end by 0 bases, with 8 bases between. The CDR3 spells CASSQNSFSYEQYF. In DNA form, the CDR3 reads TGCGCCAGCAGCCAAAATTCGTTCTCCTACGAGCAGTACTTC.

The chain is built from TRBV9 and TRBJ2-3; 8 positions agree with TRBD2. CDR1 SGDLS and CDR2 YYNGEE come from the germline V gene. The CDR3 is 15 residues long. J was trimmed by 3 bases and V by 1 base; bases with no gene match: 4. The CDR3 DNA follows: TGTGCCAGCAGCGTAACTAGCGGTAGGACAGATACGCAGTATTTT. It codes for CASSVTSGRTDTQYF.

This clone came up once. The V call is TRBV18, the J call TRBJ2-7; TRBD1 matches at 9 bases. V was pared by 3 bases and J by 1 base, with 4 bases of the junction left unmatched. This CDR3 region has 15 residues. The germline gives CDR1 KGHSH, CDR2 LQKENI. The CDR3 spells CASSPAGTGSYEQYF. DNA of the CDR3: TGTGCCAGCTCACCGGCCGGGACAGGGTCCTACGAGCAGTACTTC. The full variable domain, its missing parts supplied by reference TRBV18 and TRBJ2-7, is NAGVMQNPRHLVRRRGQEARLRCSPMKGHSHVYWYRQLPEEGLKFMVYLQKENIIDESGMPKERFSAEFPKEGPSILRIQQVVRGDSAAYFCASSPAGTGSYEQYFGPGTRLTVT.

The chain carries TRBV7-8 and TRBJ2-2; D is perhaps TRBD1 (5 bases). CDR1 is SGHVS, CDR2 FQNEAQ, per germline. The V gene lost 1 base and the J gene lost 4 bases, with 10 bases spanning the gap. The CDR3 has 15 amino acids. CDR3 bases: TGTGCCAGCAGCTTAGAAGGGGTCGGCACCGGGGAGCTGTTTTTT. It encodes CASSLEGVGTGELFF.

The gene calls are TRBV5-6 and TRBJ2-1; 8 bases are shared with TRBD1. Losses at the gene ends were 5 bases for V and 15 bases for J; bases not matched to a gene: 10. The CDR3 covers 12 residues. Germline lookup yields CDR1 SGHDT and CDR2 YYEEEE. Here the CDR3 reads CASSRGQGGMFF. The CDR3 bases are TGTGCCAGCAGTCGTGGACAGGGAGGCATGTTCTTC.

Written as DNA, the CDR3 is TGTGCCAGCAGCCCGACTAGCGGGGGGGACACAGATACGCAGTATTTT. This gives the protein CASSPTSGGDTDTQYF. The chain links TRBV7-9 to TRBJ2-3, with 14 bases fitting TRBD2. The germline gives CDR1 SEHNR, CDR2 FQNEAQ (reference sequence). With 5 bases clipped from V and 2 bases from J, the junction kept 3 bases outside the gene matches. CDR3 length: 16 amino acids.

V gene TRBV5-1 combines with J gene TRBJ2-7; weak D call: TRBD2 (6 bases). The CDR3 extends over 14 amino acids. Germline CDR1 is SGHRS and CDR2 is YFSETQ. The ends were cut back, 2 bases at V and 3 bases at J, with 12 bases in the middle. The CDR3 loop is CASSLTGLNYEQYF. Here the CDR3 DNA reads TGCGCCAGCAGCTTAACGGGACTGAACTACGAGCAGTACTTC. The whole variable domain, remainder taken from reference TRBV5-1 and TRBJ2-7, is KAGVTQTPRYLIKTRGQQVTLSCSPISGHRSVSWYQQTPGQGLQFLFEYFSETQRNKGNFPGRFSGRQFSNSRSEMNVSTLELGDSALYLCASSLTGLNYEQYFGPGTRLTVT.

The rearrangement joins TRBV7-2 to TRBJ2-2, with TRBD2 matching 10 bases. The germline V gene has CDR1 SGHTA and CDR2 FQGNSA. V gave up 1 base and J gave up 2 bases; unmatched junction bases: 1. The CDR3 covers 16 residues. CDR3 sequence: CASSLVAGGNTGELFF. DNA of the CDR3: TGTGCCAGCAGCTTAGTAGCGGGGGGAAACACCGGGGAGCTGTTTTTT.

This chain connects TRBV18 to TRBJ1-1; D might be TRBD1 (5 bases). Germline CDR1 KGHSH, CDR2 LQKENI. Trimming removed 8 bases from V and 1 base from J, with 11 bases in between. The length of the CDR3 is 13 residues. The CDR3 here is CASVPQANTEAFF. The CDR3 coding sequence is TGTGCCAGCGTCCCACAGGCGAACACTGAAGCTTTCTTT.

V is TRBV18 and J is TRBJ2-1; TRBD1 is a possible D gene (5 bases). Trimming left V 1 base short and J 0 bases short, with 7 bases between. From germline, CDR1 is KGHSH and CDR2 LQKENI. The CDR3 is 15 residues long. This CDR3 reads CASSPRTSSYNEQFF. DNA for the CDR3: TGTGCCAGCTCACCACGGACAAGCTCCTACAATGAGCAGTTCTTC.

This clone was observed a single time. The CDR3 reads CASSPRLAGGEEQYF. The CDR3 DNA sequence: TGCGCCAGCAGCCCCCGACTAGCGGGAGGTGAAGAGCAGTACTTC. This chain joins TRBV4-1 and TRBJ2-7; 13 bases agree with TRBD2. Germline CDR1 MGHRA, CDR2 YSYEKL. V was pared by 4 bases and J by 7 bases, with 7 bases of the junction left unmatched. The CDR3 covers 15 residues.

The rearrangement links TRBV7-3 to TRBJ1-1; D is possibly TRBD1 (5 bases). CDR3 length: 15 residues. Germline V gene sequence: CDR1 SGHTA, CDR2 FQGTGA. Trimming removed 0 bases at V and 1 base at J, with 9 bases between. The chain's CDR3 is CASSLTGVENTEAFF. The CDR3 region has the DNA TGTGCCAGCAGCTTAACAGGGGTGGAGAACACTGAAGCTTTCTTT.

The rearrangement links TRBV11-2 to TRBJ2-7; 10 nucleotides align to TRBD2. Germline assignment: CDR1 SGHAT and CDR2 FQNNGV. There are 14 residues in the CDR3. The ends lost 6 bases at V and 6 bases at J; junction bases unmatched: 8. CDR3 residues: CASSLASGGGEQYF. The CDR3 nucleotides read TGTGCCAGCAGTTTGGCTAGCGGGGGAGGCGAGCAGTACTTC.

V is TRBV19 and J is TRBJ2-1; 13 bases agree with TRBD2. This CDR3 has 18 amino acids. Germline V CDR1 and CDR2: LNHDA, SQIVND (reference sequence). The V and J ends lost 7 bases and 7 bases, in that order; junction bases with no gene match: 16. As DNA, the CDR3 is TGTGCCAGTAATCCCCGGTCACTAGCGGGAGGGTTAGGGAATGAGCAGTTCTTC. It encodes CASNPRSLAGGLGNEQFF.

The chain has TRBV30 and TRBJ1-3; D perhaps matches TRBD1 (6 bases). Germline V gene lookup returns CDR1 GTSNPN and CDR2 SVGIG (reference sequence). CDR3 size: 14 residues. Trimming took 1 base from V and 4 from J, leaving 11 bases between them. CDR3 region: CAWSAGGPGNTIYF. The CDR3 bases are TGTGCCTGGAGTGCTGGGGGCCCGGGAAACACCATATATTTT.

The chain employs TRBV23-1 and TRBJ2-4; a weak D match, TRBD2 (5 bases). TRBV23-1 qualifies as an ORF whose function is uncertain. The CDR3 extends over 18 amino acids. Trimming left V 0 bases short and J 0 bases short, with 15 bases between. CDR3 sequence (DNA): TGCGCCAGCAGTCAATCGAGGGCGACTGATGTAGCCAAAAACATTCAGTACTTC. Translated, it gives CASSQSRATDVAKNIQYF.

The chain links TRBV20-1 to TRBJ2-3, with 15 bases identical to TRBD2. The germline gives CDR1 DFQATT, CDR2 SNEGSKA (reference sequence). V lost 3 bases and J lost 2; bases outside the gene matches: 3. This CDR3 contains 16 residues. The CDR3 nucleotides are TGCAGTGCTAGTGGGACTAGCGGGAGGATCACAGATACGCAGTATTTT. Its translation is CSASGTSGRITDTQYF.

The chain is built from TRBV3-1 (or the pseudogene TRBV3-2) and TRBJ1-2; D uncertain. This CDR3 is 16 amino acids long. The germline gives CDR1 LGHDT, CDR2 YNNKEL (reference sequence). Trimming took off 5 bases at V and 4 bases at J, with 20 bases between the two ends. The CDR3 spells CASSSRREGDLYGYTF. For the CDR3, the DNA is TGTGCCAGCAGCTCTAGGCGTGAAGGCGACCTCTATGGCTACACCTTC.

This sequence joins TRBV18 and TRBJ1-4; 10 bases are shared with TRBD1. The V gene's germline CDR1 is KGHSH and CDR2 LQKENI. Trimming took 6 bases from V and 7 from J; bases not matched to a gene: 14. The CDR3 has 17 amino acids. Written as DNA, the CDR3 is TGTGCCAGCTCTCAACGGGACAGGGGATTTATCAGTGAAAAACTGTTTTTT. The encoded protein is CASSQRDRGFISEKLFF.